This T cell receptor (beta chain) was found in a study of OX40 agonist ivuxolimab in advanced cancers. Some background on the complete study: Ivuxolimab was a fully human IgG2 agonistic monoclonal antibody targeting the costimulatory receptor OX40 (CD134). Partial responses were achieved by three dose-escalation patients, of whom one had hepatocellular carcinoma and two had cutaneous melanoma. Intravenous ivuxolimab was administered to patients every 2 weeks at six dose levels: 0.01, 0.1, 0.3, 1.5, 3 and 10 mg/kg. Prior anti-PD-1, anti-PD-L1 or anti-CTLA-4 therapy was permitted, and checkpoint inhibitors had been received by around 40% of dose-escalation patients. The purpose of peripheral TCRbeta sequencing was to test whether ivuxolimab changed TCR sequence diversity and led to clonal T-cell expansion. Of the approximately 50 patients in dose escalation, about 20 had hepatocellular carcinoma, some 15 had melanoma, 9 had renal cell carcinoma and 9 had head and neck cancer. The paper describes the monotherapy dose-escalation part (N of about 52 patients) of the phase I trial of ivuxolimab. A male proportion of nearly 85% and a mean age of about 60 years, ranging from about 20 to 85, were recorded for the dose-escalation cohort. Results the study describes overall, beyond this receptor: After ivuxolimab, expanded clones were on average more numerous among CD8+ T cells than among CD4+ T cells. The antigen specificity of the clonally expanded peripheral T cells was not determined. Low levels of normalized T-cell clonal expansion were also shown by some nonresponding patients. Clonal expansion of both CD4+ and CD8+ blood T cells was observed from baseline to week 6 at doses 0.1 to 3.0 mg/kg. In the 0.1-3.0 mg/kg groups, partial responders had among the lowest normalized peripheral clonal expansion, particularly in CD8+ T cells.

The trial excluded patients who had a history of autoimmune disease or who were on systemic immunosuppression. In every dose cohort, peripheral blood was drawn for TCR sequencing at baseline, cycle 4 day 1, and cycle 7 day 1. The samples were taken from a phase I, first-in-human, multicenter, open-label dose-escalation trial of ivuxolimab. Adults with locally advanced or metastatic melanoma, renal cell carcinoma, hepatocellular carcinoma or head and neck squamous cell carcinoma were enrolled in the trial. Before TCR sequencing, CD4+ and CD8+ T cells were separately sorted from peripheral blood. Remarks on this clone: This clone's antigen is unknown. Base qualities were left out, and no much larger clone turns up one base away.

To sequence the TCRbeta CDR3 region, genomic DNA was isolated from the sorted cells. The immunoSEQ Assay was used to sequence the TCRbeta CDR3 regions. TCRdb stores this immuneACCESS table with in-frame sequences only. Part of the clones is absent; in the studies checked, under half of the shortfall reflects unresolved V genes, and no reason is known for the rest. The sample table holds tens of thousands of clones, of which roughly nine tenths were seen once. 15% to 20% of the sample is taken by the ten largest. The germline V gene yields ENHRY for CDR1 and SYGVKD for CDR2. Inclusive of the bounding cysteine and phenylalanine, the CDR3 is 14 residues long. Only CDR3 DNA is held: 42 bases, read in frame from base 1. V loses 3 bases, J loses 14 bases, and the germline ends lie 22 bases apart.

Sequencing used CD4+ or CD8+ T cells sorted from blood, obtained in a trial of the OX40 agonist ivuxolimab. The clonotype was recovered from an adult with an advanced solid tumor such as melanoma, head and neck, liver or kidney cancer. This sequence uses TRBV10-3 and TRBJ1-2; possibly the D gene is TRBD1, per 6 matching bases. The DNA sequence is TGTGCCATCAGTGAAGGGAAAGGGGGTGTGAAAAAAACCTTC. It codes for CAISEGKGGVKKTF.